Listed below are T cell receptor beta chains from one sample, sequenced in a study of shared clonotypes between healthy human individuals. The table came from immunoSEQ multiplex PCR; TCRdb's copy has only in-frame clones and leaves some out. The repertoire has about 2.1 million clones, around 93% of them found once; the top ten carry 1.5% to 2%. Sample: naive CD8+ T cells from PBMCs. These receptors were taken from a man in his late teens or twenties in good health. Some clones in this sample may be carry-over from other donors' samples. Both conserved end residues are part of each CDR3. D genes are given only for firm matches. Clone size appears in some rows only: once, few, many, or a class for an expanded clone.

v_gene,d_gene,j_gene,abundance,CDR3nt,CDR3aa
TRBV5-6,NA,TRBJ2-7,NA,TGTGCCAGCAGCTTGAACAGAGGCGAGCAGTACTTC,CASSLNRGEQYF
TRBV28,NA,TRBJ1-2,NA,TGTGCCAGCAGTTTTTACTCTAACTATGGCTACACCTTC,CASSFYSNYGYTF
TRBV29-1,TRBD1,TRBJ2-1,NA,TGCAGCGTAGACCGGACAGGGTTGAGCAATGAGCAGTTCTTC,CSVDRTGLSNEQFF
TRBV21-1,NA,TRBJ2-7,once,TGTGCCAGCAGCATATTTGACCGGGACTCGTACGAGCAGTACTTC,CASSIFDRDSYEQYF
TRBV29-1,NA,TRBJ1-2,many,TGCAGCGGGGGTTCAGGGTGGCGGGATGGCTACACCTTC,CSGGSGWRDGYTF
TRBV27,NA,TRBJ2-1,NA,TGTGCCAGCAGTCCTGGACAAACCTCCTACAATGAGCAGTTCTTC,CASSPGQTSYNEQFF
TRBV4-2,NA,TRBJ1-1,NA,TGTGCCAGCAGCCCGGGCCCTCGGGGGAGGGCTATGAACACTGAAGCTTTCTTT,CASSPGPRGRAMNTEAFF
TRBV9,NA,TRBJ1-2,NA,TGTGCCAGCAGCTCCACGGGTCCAGTGGAGGGTGGCTACACCTTC,CASSSTGPVEGGYTF
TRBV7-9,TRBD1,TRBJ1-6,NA,TGTGCCAGCAGCTTCGGACAGGGCAAATCACCCCTCCACTTT,CASSFGQGKSPLHF
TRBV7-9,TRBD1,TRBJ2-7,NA,TGTGCCAGCAGCTCCCCTCAAAACCGGGACAGGGGCTACGAGCAGTACTTC,CASSSPQNRDRGYEQYF
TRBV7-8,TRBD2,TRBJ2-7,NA,TGTGCCAGCAGCTTTCCCAGGACTAGCGGGAGCTCCTACGAGCAGTACTTC,CASSFPRTSGSSYEQYF
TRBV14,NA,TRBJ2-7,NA,TGTGCCAGCAGCCAAGTGTTCAGCTCCTACGAGCAGTACTTC,CASSQVFSSYEQYF
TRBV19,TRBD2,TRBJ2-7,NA,TGTGCCAGTAGTCCCCAGCGGGGCGGGGGAACCTACGAGCAGTACTTC,CASSPQRGGGTYEQYF
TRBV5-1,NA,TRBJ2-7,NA,TGCGCCAGCAGTGAGGACCGCTTCTCCTACGAGCAGTACTTC,CASSEDRFSYEQYF
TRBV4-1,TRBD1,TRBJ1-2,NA,TGCGCCAGCAGCCTAAAGACAGGGAATAACTATGGCTACACCTTC,CASSLKTGNNYGYTF
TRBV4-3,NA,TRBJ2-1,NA,TGCGCCAGCAGCCAAGAGGCCACGAGGCTCCTTAATGAGCAGTTCTTC,CASSQEATRLLNEQFF
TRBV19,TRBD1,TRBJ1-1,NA,TGTGCCATCAGACAGGGGAACACTGAAGCTTTCTTT,CAIRQGNTEAFF
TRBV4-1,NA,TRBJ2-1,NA,TGCGCCAGCAGCCAAGGAGGGCCGCCATACAATGAGCAGTTCTTC,CASSQGGPPYNEQFF